What follows are 13 T cell receptor beta chains derived from one specimen sequenced in a study of blood T cell repertoires in COVID-19. Method: immunoSEQ multiplex PCR; TCRdb's copy keeps in-frame clones and lacks some. Of fewer than 100,000 clones listed, 70% to 80% are singletons. Sequenced material: peripheral blood. The receptors originated from a man aged 65 to 79 with acute or convalescent COVID-19.

This rearrangement joins TRBV3-1 (or the pseudogene TRBV3-2) to TRBJ2-5, with D possibly TRBD1 on 5 matching bases. Trimming removed 4 bases from V and 5 bases from J, with 17 bases in between. This CDR3 spans 15 amino acids. Germline V gene data show CDR1 as LGHDT and CDR2 as YNNKEL (reference sequence). The CDR3 loop is CASSPNRISWETQYF. CDR3 DNA: TGTGCCAGCAGCCCTAACAGGATTTCCTGGGAGACCCAGTACTTC.

This sequence joins TRBV9 and TRBJ2-1; D ambiguous. The CDR3 extends over 14 amino acids. The V end lost 6 bases, the J end lost 0 bases, and 10 bases lay between the germline ends. Germline loops: CDR1 SGDLS, CDR2 YYNGEE. CDR3 nucleotide sequence: TGTGCCAGCACCCCCGAGAGCTCCTACAATGAGCAGTTCTTC. Its protein product is CASTPESSYNEQFF.

This clone was recorded only once. V is TRBV7-9 and J is TRBJ2-4, with TRBD2 matching over 15 bases. Germline V gene data show CDR1 as SEHNR and CDR2 as FQNEAQ (reference sequence). V gave up 1 base and J gave up 6 bases; unmatched junction bases: 4. The CDR3 is 17 amino acids. The CDR3: CASSLDGLAGGGNIQYF. CDR3 DNA sequence: TGTGCCAGCAGCTTAGACGGACTAGCGGGAGGGGGAAACATTCAGTACTTC.

V and J are TRBV6-2 or TRBV6-3 and TRBJ1-2, with TRBD1 matching over 8 bases. V lost 3 bases to trimming and J lost 4 bases; unmatched junction nucleotides: 13. The CDR3 contains 17 residues. Germline CDR1 reads MNHEY; CDR2 reads SVGEGT. The CDR3 sequence: CASSYARARGRVYGYTF. The CDR3 DNA sequence: TGTGCCAGCAGTTATGCCCGGGCCAGGGGGCGAGTCTATGGCTACACCTTC.

The J gene is TRBJ1-3, the V gene TRBV13; no clear D gene. Germline V gives CDR1 PRHDT, CDR2 FYEKMQ (reference sequence). There are 13 residues in the CDR3. Between the trimmed V and J ends, which lost 2 bases and 3 bases, there was a span of 5 bases. CDR3 DNA: TGTGCCAGCAGCTTATGGAGTGGAAACACCATATATTTT. Translating it yields CASSLWSGNTIYF.

The chain recombines TRBV11-2 with TRBJ2-5; D not certain. The CDR3 consists of 14 residues. V lost 1 base, J lost 5 bases, and 11 bases lay in between. Germline CDR1 SGHAT, CDR2 FQNNGV. The CDR3, as DNA: TGTGCCAGCAGCTTAGCGGTCGGAGTGGAGACCCAGTACTTC. It specifies CASSLAVGVETQYF.

The chain is built from TRBV28 and TRBJ2-7, with a tentative D call TRBD2 (6 bases). The CDR3 consists of 18 residues. Germline V gives CDR1 MDHEN, CDR2 SYDVKM. The V gene lost 2 bases and the J gene lost 0 bases, with 20 bases spanning the gap. CDR3 bases: TGTGCCAGCAGTTTAGTAGCGGCTAACCTACAGATCTCCTACGAGCAGTACTTC. The encoded protein is CASSLVAANLQISYEQYF.

This clone was counted a few times. The chain joins TRBV24-1 to TRBJ2-6; a possible D gene is TRBD1 (5 bases). Trimming left V 3 bases short and J 0 bases short, with 17 bases between. CDR1 and CDR2 from the germline V gene are KGHDR and SFDVKD. The CDR3 runs to 19 residues. CDR3 sequence (DNA): TGTGCCACCAGTGATAGCTGGGGCGGATCCCTCTCTGGGGCCAACGTCCTGACTTTC. Translated, it gives CATSDSWGGSLSGANVLTF.

The rearrangement links TRBV7-2 to TRBJ2-7; D is possibly TRBD2 (6 bases). This CDR3 spans 15 amino acids. Germline CDR1 and CDR2: SGHTA and FQGNSA. Trimming left V 6 bases short and J 2 bases short, with 17 bases between. Here the CDR3 reads CASSPRVGTPYEQYF. The CDR3 DNA follows: TGTGCCAGCAGTCCCCGGGTCGGGACTCCCTACGAGCAGTACTTC.

The chain employs TRBV5-1 and TRBJ2-5; D is uncertain. Germline V gene sequence: CDR1 SGHRS, CDR2 YFSETQ. The V end was cut by 2 bases, the J end by 2 bases, with 10 bases between. The CDR3 sequence is 14 residues long. Here the CDR3 DNA reads TGCGCCAGCAGCTTCTCAGCAGGTCAAGAGACCCAGTACTTC. Translation gives CASSFSAGQETQYF.

V is TRBV7-8 and J is TRBJ2-7, with no clear D. CDR3 length: 13 residues. Germline V CDR1 and CDR2: SGHVS, FQNEAQ. V was shortened by 0 bases and J by 7 bases, with 10 bases between the two germline ends. CDR3 protein: CASSLASRSEQYF. Written as DNA, the CDR3 is TGTGCCAGCAGCTTAGCTTCGAGGAGTGAGCAGTACTTC.

The rearrangement uses TRBV7-2 and TRBJ2-2; TRBD1 is a possible D gene (6 bases). The CDR3 extends over 14 amino acids. Between the trimmed V and J ends, which lost 5 bases and 2 bases, there was a span of 9 bases. Germline CDR1 SGHTA, CDR2 FQGNSA. The CDR3 reads CASSMGTNTGELFF. DNA of the CDR3: TGTGCCAGCAGCATGGGGACAAACACCGGGGAGCTGTTTTTT.

The rearrangement joins TRBV5-4 to TRBJ2-2, with TRBD2 identical over 8 bases. V dropped 9 bases and J dropped 1; count of bases not matched to a gene: 8. Germline CDR1 and CDR2: SGHNT and YYREEE (reference sequence). The CDR3 is made up of 15 amino acids. CDR3 coding DNA: TGTGCCACCCGGAGGGCGGGAGGGAACACCGGGGAGCTGTTTTTT. Translating gives CATRRAGGNTGELFF. Together with reference TRBV5-4 and TRBJ2-2, the CDR3 gives the full variable domain: ETGVTQSPTHLIKTRGQQVTLRCSSQSGHNTVSWYQQALGQGPQFIFQYYREEENGRGNFPPRFSGLQFPNYSSELNVNALELDDSALYLCATRRAGGNTGELFFGEGSRLTVL.